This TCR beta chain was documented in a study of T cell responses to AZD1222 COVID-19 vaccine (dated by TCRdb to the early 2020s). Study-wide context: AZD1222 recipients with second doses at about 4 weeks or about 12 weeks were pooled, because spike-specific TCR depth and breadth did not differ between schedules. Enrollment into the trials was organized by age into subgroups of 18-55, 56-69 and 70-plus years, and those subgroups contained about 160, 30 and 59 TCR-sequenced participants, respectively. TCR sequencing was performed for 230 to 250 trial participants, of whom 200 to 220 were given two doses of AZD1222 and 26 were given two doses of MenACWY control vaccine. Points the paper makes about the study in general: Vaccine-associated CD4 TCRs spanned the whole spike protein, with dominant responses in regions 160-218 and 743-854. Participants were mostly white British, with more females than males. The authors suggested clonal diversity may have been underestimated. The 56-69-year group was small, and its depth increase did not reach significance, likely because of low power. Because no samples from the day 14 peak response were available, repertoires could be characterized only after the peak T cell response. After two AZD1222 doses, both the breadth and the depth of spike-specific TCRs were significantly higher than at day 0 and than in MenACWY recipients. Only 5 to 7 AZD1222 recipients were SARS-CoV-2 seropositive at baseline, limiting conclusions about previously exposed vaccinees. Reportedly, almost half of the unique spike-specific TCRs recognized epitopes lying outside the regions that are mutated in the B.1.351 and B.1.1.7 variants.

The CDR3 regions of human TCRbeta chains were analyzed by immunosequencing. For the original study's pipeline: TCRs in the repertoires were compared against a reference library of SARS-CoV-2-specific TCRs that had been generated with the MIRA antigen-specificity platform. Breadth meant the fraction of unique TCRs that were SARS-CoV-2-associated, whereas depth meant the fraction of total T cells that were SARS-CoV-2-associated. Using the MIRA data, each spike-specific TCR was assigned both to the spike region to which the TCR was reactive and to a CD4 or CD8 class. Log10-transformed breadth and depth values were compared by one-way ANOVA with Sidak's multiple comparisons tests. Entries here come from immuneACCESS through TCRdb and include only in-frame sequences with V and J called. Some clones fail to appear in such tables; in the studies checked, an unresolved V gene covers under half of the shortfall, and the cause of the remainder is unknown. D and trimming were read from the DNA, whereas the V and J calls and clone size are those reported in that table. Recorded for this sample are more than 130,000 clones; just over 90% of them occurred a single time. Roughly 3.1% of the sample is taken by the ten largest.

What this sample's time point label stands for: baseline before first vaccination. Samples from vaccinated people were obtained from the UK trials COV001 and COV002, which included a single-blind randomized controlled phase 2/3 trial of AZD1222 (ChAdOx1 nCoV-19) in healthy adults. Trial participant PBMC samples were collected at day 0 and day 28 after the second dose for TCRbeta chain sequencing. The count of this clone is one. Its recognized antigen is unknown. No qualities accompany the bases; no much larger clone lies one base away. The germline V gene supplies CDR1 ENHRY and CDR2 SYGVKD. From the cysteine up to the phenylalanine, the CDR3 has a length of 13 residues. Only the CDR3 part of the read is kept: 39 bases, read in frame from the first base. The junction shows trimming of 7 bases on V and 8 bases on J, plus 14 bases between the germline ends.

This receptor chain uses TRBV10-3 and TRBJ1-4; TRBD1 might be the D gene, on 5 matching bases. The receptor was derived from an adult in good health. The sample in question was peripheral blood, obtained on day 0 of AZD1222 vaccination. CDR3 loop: CAITGGVGEKLFF. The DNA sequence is TGTGCCATCACCGGAGGGGTAGGGGAAAAACTGTTTTTT.